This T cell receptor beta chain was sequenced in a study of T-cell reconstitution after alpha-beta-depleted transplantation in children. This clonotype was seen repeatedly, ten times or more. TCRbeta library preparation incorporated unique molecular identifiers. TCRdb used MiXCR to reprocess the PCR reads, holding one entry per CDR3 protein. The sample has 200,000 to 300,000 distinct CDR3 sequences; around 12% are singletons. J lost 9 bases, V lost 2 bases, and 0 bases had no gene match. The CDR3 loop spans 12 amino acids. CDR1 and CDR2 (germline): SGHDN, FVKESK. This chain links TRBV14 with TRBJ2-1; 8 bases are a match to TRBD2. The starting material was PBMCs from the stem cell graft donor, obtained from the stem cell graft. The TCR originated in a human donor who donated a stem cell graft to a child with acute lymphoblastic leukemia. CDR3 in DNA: TGTGCCAGCAGCCAAAGCGGGGGTGAGCAGTTCTTC. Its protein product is CASSQSGGEQFF.